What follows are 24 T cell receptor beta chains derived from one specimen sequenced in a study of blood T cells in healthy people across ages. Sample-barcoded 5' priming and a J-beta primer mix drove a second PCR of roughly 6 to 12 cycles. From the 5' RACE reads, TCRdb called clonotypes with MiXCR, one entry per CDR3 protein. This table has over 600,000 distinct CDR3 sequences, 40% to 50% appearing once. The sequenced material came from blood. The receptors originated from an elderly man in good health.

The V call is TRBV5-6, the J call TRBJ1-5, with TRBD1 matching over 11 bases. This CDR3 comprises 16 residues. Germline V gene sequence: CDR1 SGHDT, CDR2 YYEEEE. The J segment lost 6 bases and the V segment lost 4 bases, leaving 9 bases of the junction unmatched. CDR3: CASSPGDRGYGQPQHF. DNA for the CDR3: TGTGCCAGCAGCCCCGGGGACAGGGGGTACGGTCAGCCCCAGCATTTT.

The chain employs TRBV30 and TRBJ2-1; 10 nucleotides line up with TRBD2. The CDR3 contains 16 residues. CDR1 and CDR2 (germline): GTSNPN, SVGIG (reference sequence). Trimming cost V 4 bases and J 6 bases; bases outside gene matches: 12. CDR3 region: CAWKGLAVVPSNEQFF. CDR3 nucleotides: TGTGCCTGGAAAGGACTAGCGGTAGTTCCGAGCAATGAGCAGTTCTTC.

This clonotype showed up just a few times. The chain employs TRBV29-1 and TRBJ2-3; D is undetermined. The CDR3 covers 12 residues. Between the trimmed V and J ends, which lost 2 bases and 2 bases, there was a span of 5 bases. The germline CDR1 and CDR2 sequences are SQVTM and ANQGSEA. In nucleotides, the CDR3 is TGCAGCGTTGAACGGCACACAGATACGCAGTATTTT. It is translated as CSVERHTDTQYF.

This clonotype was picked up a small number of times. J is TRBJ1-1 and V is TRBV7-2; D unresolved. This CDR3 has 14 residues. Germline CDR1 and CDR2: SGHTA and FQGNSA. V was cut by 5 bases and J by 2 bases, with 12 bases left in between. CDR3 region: CASSAGNHNTEAFF. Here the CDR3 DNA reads TGTGCCAGCAGCGCGGGCAACCACAACACTGAAGCTTTCTTT.

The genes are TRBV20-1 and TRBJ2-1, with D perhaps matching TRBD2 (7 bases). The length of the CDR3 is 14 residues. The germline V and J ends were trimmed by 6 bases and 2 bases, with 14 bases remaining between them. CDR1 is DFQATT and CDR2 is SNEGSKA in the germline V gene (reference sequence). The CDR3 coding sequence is TGCAGTGCCGGGGGCGGGGGAACCTACAATGAGCAGTTCTTC. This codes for CSAGGGGTYNEQFF.

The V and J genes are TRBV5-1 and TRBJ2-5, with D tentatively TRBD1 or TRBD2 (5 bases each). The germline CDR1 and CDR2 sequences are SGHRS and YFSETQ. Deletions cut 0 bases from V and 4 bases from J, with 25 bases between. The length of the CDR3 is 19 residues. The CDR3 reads CASSLEGPATNSYRETQYF. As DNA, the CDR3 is TGCGCCAGCAGCTTGGAGGGACCAGCTACGAACTCGTACAGAGAGACCCAGTACTTC.

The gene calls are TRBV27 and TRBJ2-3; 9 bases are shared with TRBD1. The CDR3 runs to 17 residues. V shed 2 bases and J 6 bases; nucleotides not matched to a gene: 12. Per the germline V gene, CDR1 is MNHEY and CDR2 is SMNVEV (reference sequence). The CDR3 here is CASSLRPGTGFGDTQYF. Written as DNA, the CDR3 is TGTGCCAGCAGTTTACGCCCCGGGACAGGGTTCGGCGATACGCAGTATTTT.

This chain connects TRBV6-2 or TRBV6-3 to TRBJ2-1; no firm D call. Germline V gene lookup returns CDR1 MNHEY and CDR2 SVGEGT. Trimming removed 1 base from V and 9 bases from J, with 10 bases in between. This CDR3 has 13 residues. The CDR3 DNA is TGTGCCAGCAGTTACTATGGACCCGCTGAGCAGTTCTTC. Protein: CASSYYGPAEQFF.

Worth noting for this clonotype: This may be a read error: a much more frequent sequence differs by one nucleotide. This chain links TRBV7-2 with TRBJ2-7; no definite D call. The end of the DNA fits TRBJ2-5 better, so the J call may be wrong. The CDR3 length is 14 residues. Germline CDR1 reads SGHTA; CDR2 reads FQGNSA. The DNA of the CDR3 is TGTGCCAGCAGCGTAGAGCCAGCTGGGGAGACCCAGTACTTC. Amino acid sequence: CASSVEPAGETQYF.

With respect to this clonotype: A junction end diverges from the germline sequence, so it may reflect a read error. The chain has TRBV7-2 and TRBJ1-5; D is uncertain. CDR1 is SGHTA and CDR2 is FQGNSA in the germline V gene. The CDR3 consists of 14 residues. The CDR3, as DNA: TGCGCCAGCAGCTTTGGGGTGATCAATCAGCCCCAGCATTTT. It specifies CASSFGVINQPQHF.

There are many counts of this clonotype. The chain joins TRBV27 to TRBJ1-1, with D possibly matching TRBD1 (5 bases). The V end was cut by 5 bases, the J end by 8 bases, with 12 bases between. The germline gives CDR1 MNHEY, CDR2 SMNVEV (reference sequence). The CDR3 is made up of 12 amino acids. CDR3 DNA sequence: TGTGCCAGCAGTCATACAGGAATGGAAGCTTTCTTT. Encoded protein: CASSHTGMEAFF.

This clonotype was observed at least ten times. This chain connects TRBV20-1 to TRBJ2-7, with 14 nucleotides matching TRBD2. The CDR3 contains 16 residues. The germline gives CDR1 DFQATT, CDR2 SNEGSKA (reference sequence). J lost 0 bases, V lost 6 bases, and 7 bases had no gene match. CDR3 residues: CSAGTSGGQSSYEQYF. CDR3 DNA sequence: TGCAGTGCGGGGACTAGCGGGGGCCAAAGCTCCTACGAGCAGTACTTC.

The CDR3 spells CASSYNGGGYTF. The DNA of the CDR3 is TGTGCCAGCAGTTACAATGGAGGTGGCTACACCTTC. The chain has TRBV6-2 or TRBV6-3 and TRBJ1-2; D ambiguous. This CDR3 has 12 residues. The V gene lost 2 bases and the J gene lost 7 bases, with 8 bases spanning the gap. Per germline, CDR1 MNHEY and CDR2 SVGEGT.

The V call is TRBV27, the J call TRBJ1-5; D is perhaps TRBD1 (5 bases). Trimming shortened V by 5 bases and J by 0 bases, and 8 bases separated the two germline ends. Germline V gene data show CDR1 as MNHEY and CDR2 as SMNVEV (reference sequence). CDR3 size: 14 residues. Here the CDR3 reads CASSDSNSNQPQHF. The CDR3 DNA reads TGTGCCAGCAGTGACAGCAATAGCAATCAGCCCCAGCATTTT.

CDR3 amino acids: CASSPQLAGGRDTQYF. CDR3 bases: TGTGCCAGCAGCCCCCAACTAGCGGGGGGGAGGGATACGCAGTATTTT. The chain couples TRBV7-2 to TRBJ2-3; 13 bases map to TRBD2. The junction had 8 bases not matched to a gene; V was cut back by 5 bases and J by 6 bases. This CDR3 comprises 16 residues. From germline, CDR1 is SGHTA and CDR2 FQGNSA.

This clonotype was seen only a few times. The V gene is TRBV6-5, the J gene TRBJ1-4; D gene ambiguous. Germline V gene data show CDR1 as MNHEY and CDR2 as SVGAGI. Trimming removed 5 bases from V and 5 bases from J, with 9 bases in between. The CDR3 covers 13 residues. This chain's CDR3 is CASSDGENEKLFF. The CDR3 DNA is TGTGCCAGCAGTGACGGGGAGAATGAAAAACTGTTTTTT.

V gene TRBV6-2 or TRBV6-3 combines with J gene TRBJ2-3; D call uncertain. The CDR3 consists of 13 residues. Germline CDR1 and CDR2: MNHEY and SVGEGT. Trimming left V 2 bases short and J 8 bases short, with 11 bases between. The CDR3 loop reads CASSYPNEVTQYF. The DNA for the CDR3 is TGTGCCAGCAGTTACCCCAACGAGGTTACGCAGTATTTT.

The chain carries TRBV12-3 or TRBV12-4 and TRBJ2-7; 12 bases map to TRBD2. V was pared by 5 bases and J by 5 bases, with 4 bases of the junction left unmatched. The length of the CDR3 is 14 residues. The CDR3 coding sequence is TGTGCCAGCAGTGGACTAGCGGGGAGCGACGAGCAGTACTTC. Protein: CASSGLAGSDEQYF.

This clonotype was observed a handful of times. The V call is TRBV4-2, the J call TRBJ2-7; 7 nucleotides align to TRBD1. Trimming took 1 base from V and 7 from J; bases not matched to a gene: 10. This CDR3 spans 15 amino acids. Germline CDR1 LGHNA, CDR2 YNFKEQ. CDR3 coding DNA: TGTGCCAGCAGCCAAGGATTTCAGGGGGTGGATGAGCAGTACTTC. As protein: CASSQGFQGVDEQYF.

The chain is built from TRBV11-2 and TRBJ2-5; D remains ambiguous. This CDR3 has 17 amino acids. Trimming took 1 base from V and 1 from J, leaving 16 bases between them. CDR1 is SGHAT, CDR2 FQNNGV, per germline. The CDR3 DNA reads TGTGCCAGCAGCTTAGGGACGGGTCCCCAGACCCAAGAGACCCAGTACTTC. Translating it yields CASSLGTGPQTQETQYF.

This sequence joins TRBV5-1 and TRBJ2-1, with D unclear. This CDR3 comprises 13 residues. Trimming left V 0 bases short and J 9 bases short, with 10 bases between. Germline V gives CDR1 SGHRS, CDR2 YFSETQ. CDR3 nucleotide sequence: TGCGCCAGCAGCTTGGTTTATGCAGGTGAGCAGTTCTTC. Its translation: CASSLVYAGEQFF.

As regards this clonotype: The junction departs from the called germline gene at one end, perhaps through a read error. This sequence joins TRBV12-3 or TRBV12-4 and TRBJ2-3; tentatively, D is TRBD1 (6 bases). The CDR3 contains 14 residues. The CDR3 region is CASSFGMGADAQYF. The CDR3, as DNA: TGTGCCAGCAGTTTCGGAATGGGGGCAGATGCGCAGTATTTT.

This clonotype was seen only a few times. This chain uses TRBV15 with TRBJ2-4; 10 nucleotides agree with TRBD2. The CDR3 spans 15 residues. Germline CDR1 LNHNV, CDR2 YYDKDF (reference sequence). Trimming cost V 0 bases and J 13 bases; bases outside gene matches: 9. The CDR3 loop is CATSREGLAVDQQYF. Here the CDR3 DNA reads TGTGCCACCAGCAGAGAAGGACTAGCGGTCGACCAGCAGTACTTC.

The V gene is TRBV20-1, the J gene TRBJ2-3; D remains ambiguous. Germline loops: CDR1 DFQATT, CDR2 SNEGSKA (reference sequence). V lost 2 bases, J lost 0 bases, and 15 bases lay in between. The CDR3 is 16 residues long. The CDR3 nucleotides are TGCAGTGCTAGAATCTCTAGACCCACTAGCACAGATACGCAGTATTTT. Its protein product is CSARISRPTSTDTQYF.